This T cell receptor (beta chain) was sequenced for a study of cytomegalovirus exposure and HLA in healthy donors. The germline CDR1 and CDR2 sequences are SGHDN and FVKESK. The CDR3 totals 15 residues. Study observations and caveats: Under in vitro conditions, three CMV-associated chains were confirmed as specific for CMV antigens. Reports indicate that TCR beta sequences accurately predicted the HLA-A and HLA-B alleles of most subjects. Certain sequence variants were highly shared and formed a cluster, and this cluster was likely a sequencing artifact. A later look showed TCR association rates differing by HLA locus, highest for DRB1 and lowest for HLA-C.

On this clone itself: What it binds is unknown.

Both 60 Vbeta primers and 13 Jbeta primers went into the PCR. The repertoire was sequenced with immunoSEQ multiplex PCR; TCRdb's copy has only in-frame clones and lacks some. The sample carries about 160,000 clones, about 81% recorded once. This sequence joins TRBV14 and TRBJ2-5, with TRBD1 matching over 11 bases. The DNA matches TRBJ2-7 better at its end, which makes the J call doubtful. The sequenced material came from PBMCs. This sequence was found in a woman aged 18 to 35 in good health and CMV-seronegative. CDR3 nucleotide sequence: TGTGCCAGCAGCTACCCGGGACAGGGGGCCTACGAGCAGTACTTC. Its translation is CASSYPGQGAYEQYF.